This T cell receptor beta chain stems from a study of T-cell reconstitution after alpha-beta-depleted transplantation in children. Notes on the study in general: Surviving thymic progenitors and recipient T cells were the source of high TCRbeta diversity at day 60 in some patients. The origin of alpha-beta T cells about two months after transplant was reportedly several hundred expanded graft clones. T-cell numbers and diversity one year post-transplant derived largely from freshly generated T cells.

This clonotype was counted at least ten times. Antigen specificity is unknown. It was with unique molecular identifiers that the TCRbeta library was prepared. TCRdb re-analysed the PCR reads in MiXCR, keeping a single row per CDR3 protein. The sample has approximately 490,000 distinct CDR3 sequences; over 9.5% are singletons. Germline V gene lookup returns CDR1 SEHNR and CDR2 FQNEAQ (reference sequence). The CDR3 sequence is 14 residues long. Unmatched junction bases numbered 9, after V lost 5 bases and J lost 5 bases. The genes are TRBV7-9 and TRBJ2-7; 7 bases align to TRBD2. Sequencing used PBMCs, obtained before TCRalphabeta/CD19-depleted stem cell transplant. The sequence was obtained from a child aged 2-15 years with inherited bone marrow failure, due to receive a stem cell transplant. As DNA, the CDR3 is TGTGCCAGCAGCCCCGTACTAGCGCAACACGAGCAGTACTTC. Protein product: CASSPVLAQHEQYF.